This record looks at one T cell receptor beta chain sequence and its context. This clone was detected once. The clone's antigen remains unknown. The record has no base qualities; no much larger clone is one base away. The goal of deep resolution MiSeq sequencing was a depth between 1 in 1 million and 1 in 200,000 T cells, and coverage averaged 10x per clonotype. TCR beta libraries were generated with the immunoSEQ hsTCRB Kit. The authors' pipeline ran thus. ImmunoSEQ Data Assistant and ImmunoSEQ Analyzer were used for data analysis, and V, D and J genes were assigned according to IMGT definitions. Clonality, with values ranging from 0 to 1, was calculated as one minus the normalized Shannon entropy of productive rearrangement frequencies. Public clonotype analysis was restricted to overrepresented clonotypes comprising at least 0.05% of each patient's repertoire. Approximately 12 age-matched healthy donor repertoires from immuneACCESS were used as controls for clonality. TCRdb holds this immuneACCESS table with in-frame rearrangements only. Some clones are missing; in checked studies, unresolved V genes explain under half, and the rest has no known cause. V and J calls and clone size come straight from that table; D and trimming were deduced from the DNA. In this sample the table shows about 310,000 clones, approximately 80% of which occur a single time. Clones ranked in the top ten supply 5% to 7% of the sample.

This entry belongs to a study of cytotoxic CD8 clonotypes in ibrutinib-treated CLL (dated by TCRdb to the early 2020s). Context from the whole study: In this cohort, approximately 15 patients were treatment-naive and about a dozen were relapsed/refractory, while around 17 had unmutated IGHV. Responses were partial in some 24 patients and complete in 2; after median around 66 months follow-up, roughly 15 stayed in remission and roughly twelve progressed. Samples at response were collected after a median of about twelve months of treatment, with a range of about 6 to 40 months. An average of roughly 250,000 productive templates and some 99,000 productive rearrangements was obtained per sample. Longitudinal samples were obtainable from about 30% of the roughly 90 participants in the trial. Cryopreserved peripheral blood mononuclear cells were obtained before treatment, at response, and at either sustained remission or disease progression. What the work shows at the level of the full study, not this receptor alone: An increase in clonality was observed at ibrutinib response, with clonality remaining stable during sustained remission and falling back toward baseline at progression. Baseline clonality was found to be higher than that of age-matched healthy donors and was strongly correlated with circulating CD8+ T-cell counts. Public clonotypes were rare and either contracted or stayed stable during treatment, and the rise in clonality at ibrutinib response reflected the expansion of private clonotypes. Sampling times were not matched between patients in sustained remission and patients whose disease was progressing, and lymph node repertoires were not examined.

The CDR3, from cysteine to phenylalanine, totals 15 residues. Only the CDR3 region is kept as DNA, spanning 45 bases read in frame from base 1. As encoded in the germline V gene, CDR1 is MNHNS while CDR2 is SASEGT. From V the trimming removes 3 bases and from J it removes 4 bases, while the gene matches leave 7 bases of the junction unaccounted for. Around 1.8 micrograms of genomic DNA were extracted from cryopreserved PBMCs for TCR beta library preparation. High-throughput TCR beta sequencing was performed on longitudinal blood samples from CLL patients receiving ibrutinib monotherapy. The patients took part in an open-label, single-center phase 2 trial of ibrutinib monotherapy.

The sequence links TRBV6-1 to TRBJ2-7, and TRBD1 matches 9 of the central bases. The receptor's source is a human donor with chronic lymphocytic leukemia. The starting material was PBMCs, obtained before ibrutinib treatment. The DNA is as follows: TGTGCCAGCAGTGACCGGGGACAGGGCTTATACGAGCAGTACTTC. Its coded protein is CASSDRGQGLYEQYF.